A selection of T cell receptor beta chains follows, all from one sample in a study of blood T cell repertoires in COVID-19. Here immunoSEQ multiplex PCR was the method, and the copy in TCRdb shows in-frame clones only, minus some. Found here are under 80,000 clones, about 88% of them singletons; the top ten hold roughly 3.9%. The sequencing input was peripheral blood. The receptors stem from a man between 65 and 85 years old with active COVID-19. CDR3s include the opening cysteine and the closing phenylalanine or tryptophan. The D gene is left open where the match is weak. Only part of the rows carry a size: once, few, many, or a class if the clone is expanded.

size: once
J: TRBJ2-7
D: -
V: TRBV7-9
CDR3: CASSLGPISYEQYF
DNA: TGTGCCAGCAGCTTAGGTCCCATCTCCTACGAGCAGTACTTC

size: -
J: TRBJ2-3
D: -
V: TRBV5-1
CDR3: CASSFGTSDTQYF
DNA: TGCGCCAGCAGCTTTGGGACATCGGATACGCAGTATTTT

size: -
J: TRBJ2-7
D: TRBD2
V: TRBV4-3
CDR3: CASSQDWDLAGGVYEQYF
DNA: TGCGCCAGCAGCCAAGATTGGGACCTAGCGGGAGGTGTCTACGAGCAGTACTTC

size: -
J: TRBJ1-6
D: TRBD1
V: TRBV30
CDR3: CAWSVGGQTDNSPLHF
DNA: TGTGCCTGGAGTGTGGGGGGACAGACAGATAATTCACCCCTCCACTTT

size: -
J: TRBJ2-3
D: TRBD1
V: TRBV28
CDR3: CASSLTGLSTDTQYF
DNA: TGTGCCAGCAGTTTGACAGGGCTTAGCACAGATACGCAGTATTTT

size: -
J: TRBJ2-2
D: TRBD1
V: TRBV5-1
CDR3: CASSLGGTGNTGELFF
DNA: TGCGCCAGCAGCTTAGGTGGGACAGGAAACACCGGGGAGCTGTTTTTT

size: -
J: TRBJ2-3
D: -
V: TRBV7-9
CDR3: CALGDPSTDTQYF
DNA: TGTGCCCTTGGAGACCCTAGCACAGATACGCAGTATTTT

size: -
J: TRBJ2-3
D: TRBD2
V: TRBV7-8
CDR3: CASSPRLAGVTDTQYF
DNA: TGTGCCAGCAGCCCCAGGCTTGCGGGGGTCACAGATACGCAGTATTTT

size: once
J: TRBJ1-3
D: -
V: TRBV2
CDR3: CASGRSSGNTIYF
DNA: TGTGCCAGCGGCAGGTCCTCTGGAAACACCATATATTTT

size: once
J: TRBJ2-7
D: TRBD1
V: TRBV6-1
CDR3: CASSAPGTGRLPYEQYF
DNA: TGTGCCAGCAGTGCCCCCGGGACAGGGAGGCTTCCCTACGAGCAGTACTTC

size: -
J: TRBJ2-7
D: TRBD2
V: TRBV27
CDR3: CASRISGVGAYEQYF
DNA: TGTGCCAGCAGAATTAGCGGGGTGGGGGCCTACGAGCAGTACTTC

size: -
J: TRBJ2-1
D: TRBD2
V: TRBV30
CDR3: CAWTRGLAGAGEQFF
DNA: TGTGCCTGGACGCGGGGGCTAGCGGGAGCCGGGGAGCAGTTCTTC

size: -
J: TRBJ2-2
D: -
V: TRBV24-1
CDR3: CATSGPYTGELFF
DNA: TGTGCCACCAGTGGGCCATACACCGGGGAGCTGTTTTTT

size: -
J: TRBJ2-3
D: TRBD2
V: TRBV5-6
CDR3: CASSFSGRASTDTQYF
DNA: TGTGCCAGCAGCTTTAGCGGGAGGGCGAGCACAGATACGCAGTATTTT

size: -
J: TRBJ2-2
D: -
V: TRBV19
CDR3: CASSILGSANTGELFF
DNA: TGTGCCAGTAGTATATTGGGCTCCGCGAACACCGGGGAGCTGTTTTTT

size: -
J: TRBJ1-1
D: -
V: TRBV18
CDR3: CASSPDSLNTEAFF
DNA: TGTGCCAGCTCACCGGACAGTCTCAACACTGAAGCTTTCTTT

size: -
J: TRBJ2-7
D: TRBD2
V: TRBV19
CDR3: CASSGLAGSYEQYF
DNA: TGTGCCAGTAGTGGACTAGCGGGGTCCTACGAGCAGTACTTC

size: -
J: TRBJ1-3
D: TRBD1
V: TRBV9
CDR3: CASSETGGIGNTIYF
DNA: TGTGCCAGCAGCGAGACAGGGGGCATTGGAAACACCATATATTTT

size: -
J: TRBJ2-5
D: TRBD1
V: TRBV27
CDR3: CASSPAGQGEETQYF
DNA: TGTGCCAGCAGTCCAGCCGGACAGGGGGAAGAGACCCAGTACTTC

size: -
J: TRBJ2-7
D: -
V: TRBV6-5
CDR3: CASRGGPYEQYF
DNA: TGTGCCAGCAGGGGGGGACCCTACGAGCAGTACTTC

size: few
J: TRBJ2-3
D: -
V: TRBV3-1/TRBV3-2
CDR3: CASSPRTGSDTQYF
DNA: TGTGCCAGCAGCCCCCGGACGGGGAGCGATACGCAGTATTTT

size: -
J: TRBJ2-1
D: TRBD2
V: TRBV6-2/TRBV6-3
CDR3: CASSYGRERAGDEQFF
DNA: TGTGCCAGCAGTTACGGGCGGGAGCGGGCCGGGGATGAGCAGTTCTTC